This T cell receptor (beta chain) derives from a study of blood T cell repertoires in COVID-19. As for the study in general: Researchers got acute and convalescent COVID-19 samples from the United States, Italy and Spain. The cDNA or gDNA used as material had been derived from T cells, B-cell-depleted T cells, or PBMCs.

Per the original data handling: Amplification of reference gene primers was used by the study to estimate nucleated cell counts. The method was immunoSEQ multiplex PCR; TCRdb's version includes in-frame clones alone and lacks a portion of them. The V and J calls and the clone size are those of that table, but D and trimming were determined from the DNA. The sample yields tens of thousands of clones, roughly 86% seen once. The junction had 12 bases not matched to a gene; V was cut back by 4 bases and J by 5 bases. Germline CDR1 and CDR2: SGHNT and YYREEE (reference sequence). CDR3 size: 16 residues. Sequenced material: peripheral blood. The origin of this receptor is a human donor in a cohort sampled during active COVID-19. The genes are TRBV5-4 and TRBJ2-1; 7 bases align to TRBD2. This chain's CDR3 is CASSPGPGLRNNEQFF. CDR3 sequence (DNA): TGTGCCAGCAGCCCTGGTCCGGGACTACGTAACAATGAGCAGTTCTTC.